A selection of T cell receptor beta chains follows, all from one sample in a study of T cell responses to AZD1222 COVID-19 vaccine. Profiled with immunoSEQ multiplex PCR; TCRdb holds only in-frame clones, not every one. The table includes roughly 140,000 clones, about nine tenths detected once. The sequencing used peripheral blood, collected 28 days after the second AZD1222 dose. The receptors derive from an adult who received the AZD1222 COVID-19 vaccine. Each CDR3 is given with its conserved first and last residue. A D gene is named only where the DNA matches it firmly. Only some rows state a clone size, as once, few, many or a class for expanded clones.

clone_size d_call j_call v_call cdr3_aa cdr3_nt
- - TRBJ1-6 TRBV11-2 CASSSGTGNSPLHF TGTGCCAGCAGCTCCGGGACGGGGAATTCACCCCTCCACTTT
- - TRBJ1-2 TRBV3-1/TRBV3-2 CASSQLTEWNGYTF TGTGCCAGCAGCCAGTTGACGGAGTGGAATGGCTACACCTTC
- TRBD1 TRBJ1-2 TRBV7-9 CASSLSEGADGYTF TGTGCCAGCAGCTTATCGGAGGGGGCTGATGGCTACACCTTC
- TRBD2 TRBJ2-5 TRBV7-2 CASSLRGGPGGTQYF TGTGCCAGCAGCTTACGGGGGGGGCCAGGTGGGACCCAGTACTTC
- TRBD2 TRBJ2-5 TRBV6-2/TRBV6-3 CASSPRAGGPGETQYF TGTGCCAGCAGCCCTCGGGCGGGGGGGCCAGGAGAGACCCAGTACTTC
- - TRBJ2-1 TRBV11-2 CASSAGHLYNEQFF TGTGCCAGCAGCGCAGGACACCTCTACAATGAGCAGTTCTTC
- TRBD2 TRBJ2-2 TRBV5-1 CASSSLRGSGGTGELFF TGCGCCAGCAGCTCACTAAGGGGTAGCGGGGGCACCGGGGAGCTGTTTTTT
- - TRBJ1-2 TRBV10-3 CAISESITGSDGYTF TGTGCCATCAGTGAGTCGATTACAGGGTCTGATGGCTACACCTTC
- - TRBJ2-1 TRBV1 CTSSQDGRDYNEQFF TGCACCAGCAGCCAAGACGGGCGGGATTACAATGAGCAGTTCTTC
- TRBD1 TRBJ1-3 TRBV2 CASSVLGTGAGNTIYF TGTGCCAGCAGTGTACTGGGGACAGGGGCTGGAAACACCATATATTTT
- - TRBJ1-5 TRBV5-1 CASSPSPRKDQPQHF TGCGCCAGCAGCCCGAGCCCCAGGAAAGATCAGCCCCAGCATTTT
- - TRBJ2-7 TRBV7-9 CASGIYEQYF TGTGCCAGCGGGATTTACGAGCAGTACTTC
- - TRBJ1-1 TRBV15 CATSNRDDNEAFF TGTGCCACCAGCAACAGGGACGACAATGAAGCTTTCTTT
- - TRBJ1-2 TRBV19 CASSMRANYGYTF TGTGCCAGTAGTATGAGAGCTAACTATGGCTACACCTTC
- - TRBJ1-5 TRBV10-3 CAISVGDSNQPQHF TGTGCCATCAGTGTCGGGGATAGCAATCAGCCCCAGCATTTT
few TRBD1 TRBJ1-1 TRBV9 CASSDRERSEAFF TGTGCCAGCAGTGACAGGGAAAGGTCTGAAGCTTTCTTT
few - TRBJ1-1 TRBV29-1 CSVGPIPNTEAFF TGCAGCGTTGGGCCCATTCCGAACACTGAAGCTTTCTTT
- - TRBJ1-2 TRBV18 CASSPREGQLNYGYTF TGTGCCAGCTCACCACGAGAGGGACAACTCAACTATGGCTACACCTTC
once - TRBJ2-5 TRBV2 CASREAGETQYF TGTGCCAGCAGGGAGGCGGGAGAGACCCAGTACTTC
- - TRBJ1-3 TRBV24-1 CATQSGSVLNTIYF TGTGCCACCCAGTCAGGGTCGGTACTAAACACCATATATTTT
- TRBD1 TRBJ1-1 TRBV5-1 CASSLYPSGGTGAEAFF TGCGCCAGCAGCTTGTATCCCTCCGGCGGGACAGGGGCTGAAGCTTTCTTT
- - TRBJ1-4 TRBV18 CASSPDGNEKLFF TGTGCCAGCTCACCAGATGGCAATGAAAAACTGTTTTTT
- - TRBJ2-1 TRBV5-1 CASSRRGQNEQFF TGCGCCAGCAGCAGGAGGGGGCAAAATGAGCAGTTCTTC
- - TRBJ2-5 TRBV5-1 CASSLVAKLETQYF TGCGCCAGCAGCTTGGTGGCCAAGCTGGAGACCCAGTACTTC
- TRBD1 TRBJ2-4 TRBV4-1 CASSRLGQDRAKNIQYF TGCGCCAGCAGCCGCCTTGGACAGGATAGAGCCAAAAACATTCAGTACTTC
- - TRBJ2-3 TRBV5-1 CATAEGSGAATDTQYF TGCGCCACCGCGGAGGGATCCGGCGCCGCCACAGATACGCAGTATTTT
- - TRBJ2-3 TRBV11-1 CASSLIDTQYF TGTGCCAGCAGCTTAATCGATACGCAGTATTTT
- - TRBJ2-3 TRBV7-8 CASSSSGADTQYF TGTGCCAGCAGCTCTTCGGGAGCAGATACGCAGTATTTT
once - TRBJ1-2 TRBV29-1 CSVGVSGGYTF TGCAGCGTTGGAGTATCTGGTGGCTACACCTTC
- - TRBJ1-5 TRBV2 CASCPQGLSNQPQHF TGTGCCAGCTGCCCACAGGGTCTTAGCAATCAGCCCCAGCATTTT
- - TRBJ1-3 TRBV18 CASSPPPQGSGNTIYF TGTGCCAGCTCACCACCGCCCCAGGGCTCTGGAAACACCATATATTTT
- - TRBJ2-1 TRBV3-1/TRBV3-2 CASRPYGGPEQFF TGTGCCAGCAGACCCTATGGCGGGCCGGAGCAGTTCTTC
- - TRBJ2-1 TRBV5-1 CASSQLDSSYNEQFF TGCGCCAGCAGTCAGCTTGATAGCTCCTACAATGAGCAGTTCTTC
few - TRBJ1-2 TRBV7-2 CASTVGGGLSYGYTF TGTGCCAGCACCGTAGGGGGGGGGCTGAGCTATGGCTACACCTTC
- - TRBJ2-5 TRBV12-5 CASGFGKDGESRVETQYF TGTGCTAGTGGTTTCGGTAAGGACGGTGAGTCCCGCGTAGAGACCCAGTACTTC
- TRBD2 TRBJ2-7 TRBV5-1 CASSLRGGSYEQYF TGCGCCAGCAGCTTGCGGGGGGGCTCCTACGAGCAGTACTTC
- - TRBJ1-4 TRBV7-2 CASSLAAGNEKLFF TGTGCCAGCAGCTTAGCCGCCGGAAATGAAAAACTGTTTTTT
- TRBD2 TRBJ2-7 TRBV30 CAWSGSGGNEQYF TGTGCCTGGAGTGGGTCCGGGGGGAACGAGCAGTACTTC
- - TRBJ2-2 TRBV7-3 CASSPGILATTGELFF TGTGCCAGCAGCCCGGGGATACTCGCGACCACCGGGGAGCTGTTTTTT
- - TRBJ2-1 TRBV12-2 CASRLGPSGSKVRFDNEQFF TGTGCAAGTCGCTTAGGTCCTAGCGGGAGTAAAGTCCGGTTCGACAATGAGCAGTTCTTC
- - TRBJ2-3 TRBV5-5 CASSYAGQLTDTQYF TGTGCCAGCAGCTACGCTGGACAGCTGACAGATACGCAGTATTTT
- TRBD1 TRBJ1-1 TRBV18 CASSPEAATGETFF TGTGCCAGCTCACCAGAAGCGGCGACAGGGGAAACTTTCTTT
- - TRBJ2-1 TRBV10-1 CASSEGLEKKNEQFF TGCGCCAGCAGTGAGGGGTTGGAGAAAAAGAATGAGCAGTTCTTC
- - TRBJ2-1 TRBV19 CASSPQRAHNEQFF TGTGCCAGTAGTCCCCAGCGGGCCCACAATGAGCAGTTCTTC
- TRBD1 TRBJ1-2 TRBV9 CASSVADREYGYTF TGTGCCAGCAGCGTAGCCGACAGGGAGTATGGCTACACCTTC
- - TRBJ1-1 TRBV7-9 CASSLSSGGNTEAFF TGTGCCAGCAGCTTGAGTTCTGGGGGGAACACTGAAGCTTTCTTT
- - TRBJ2-5 TRBV12-5 CASGFTSSQETQYF TGTGCTAGTGGTTTCACTAGCAGCCAAGAGACCCAGTACTTC
once TRBD1 TRBJ1-2 TRBV27 CASSFQGADYGYTF TGTGCCAGCAGTTTTCAGGGGGCGGACTATGGCTACACCTTC
- TRBD1 TRBJ1-6 TRBV5-1 CASSLAGQGLSPLHF TGCGCCAGCAGCTTGGCCGGACAGGGGCTTTCACCCCTCCACTTT
- - TRBJ2-3 TRBV15 CATSRVGHTDTQYF TGTGCCACCAGCAGAGTAGGCCACACAGATACGCAGTATTTT
- TRBD1 TRBJ1-2 TRBV28 CASSLGTGGRSFYGYTF TGTGCCAGCAGTTTGGGGACAGGGGGTAGGTCGTTCTATGGCTACACCTTC